These T cell receptor beta chains were read from a single sample in a study of blood T cell repertoires in COVID-19. Sequenced by immunoSEQ multiplex PCR; TCRdb stores in-frame clones only, minus some. The table lists approximately 260,000 clones, 89% of them singletons. The material sequenced was peripheral blood. All receptors derive from a man aged 50 to 60 with acute or convalescent COVID-19. CDR3s include the opening cysteine and the closing phenylalanine or tryptophan. Clone size is shown for a subset of rows, as once, few, many or a class of expanded clone.

clone size	V gene	J gene	CDR3 protein
once	TRBV7-3	TRBJ2-3	CASSQPGLAGGPWLTDTQYF
.	TRBV19	TRBJ1-6	CASRTGGRNNSPLHF
.	TRBV4-2	TRBJ2-7	CASSRRQGVVEQYF
.	TRBV9	TRBJ2-7	CASSVATGVTYEQYF
.	TRBV10-1	TRBJ2-7	CASSKDRGYEQYF
.	TRBV9	TRBJ1-2	CASSDPTGNYGYTF
.	TRBV10-3	TRBJ2-1	CAISESTSGENEQFF
.	TRBV6-5	TRBJ1-3	CAARGSGNTIYF
.	TRBV5-4	TRBJ2-7	CASSLDAGNYEQYF
.	TRBV2	TRBJ1-2	CASSEMGAANYGYTF
.	TRBV7-6	TRBJ2-1	CASSLGGGRRNEQFF
.	TRBV19	TRBJ2-6	CASSGQGVTGANVLTF
once	TRBV12-3/TRBV12-4	TRBJ1-1	CASSNWRTEAFF
.	TRBV7-6	TRBJ1-2	CASSIDKNYGYTF
.	TRBV10-3	TRBJ2-5	CAIWDSGTYQETQYF
.	TRBV18	TRBJ2-7	CASSPGTSMYEQYF
.	TRBV19	TRBJ1-3	CASSKELASRSVGNTIYF
few	TRBV2	TRBJ1-2	CAGNRDRGTYGYTF
.	TRBV30	TRBJ1-2	CAWSQRGVLPYGYTF
.	TRBV4-1	TRBJ1-1	CASSQVRLFTEAFF
.	TRBV10-2	TRBJ1-1	CASSRQGPTEAFF
.	TRBV9	TRBJ1-5	CASSVGQTVDNQPQHF
.	TRBV7-2	TRBJ2-5	CASSLSLAGVQETQYF
once	TRBV4-1	TRBJ1-6	CASSQAPKGQKNSPLHF
once	TRBV13	TRBJ2-5	CASSTSRGYGQTQYF
.	TRBV20-1	TRBJ2-3	CSASRTSGATSTDTQYF
once	TRBV18	TRBJ1-6	CASSPGQESPLHF
.	TRBV7-3	TRBJ1-1	CASSLGTGSTEAFF
.	TRBV9	TRBJ1-5	CASSVGGGYNQPQHF
.	TRBV19	TRBJ1-5	CAYRYSNQPQHF
.	TRBV29-1	TRBJ1-1	CSVPGTLGAFF
.	TRBV15	TRBJ2-3	CATSSQGGDFTDTQYF
.	TRBV6-5	TRBJ2-1	CASHAPGTTYNEQFF
.	TRBV5-8	TRBJ1-3	CASSRRTVGNTIYF
.	TRBV30	TRBJ1-1	CAFQGESTEAFF
once	TRBV27	TRBJ2-2	CASSLLAGANTGELFF
.	TRBV7-2	TRBJ2-7	CASSTSGGSYEQYF
.	TRBV30	TRBJ1-6	CARQGTGAAFYNSPLHF
.	TRBV2	TRBJ2-5	CASSAPTETQYF
.	TRBV7-2	TRBJ1-3	CASSLVGRGTGNTIYF
.	TRBV7-9	TRBJ1-1	CASSFYRNTEAFF
once	TRBV6-5	TRBJ2-7	CATGTGPAGSYEQYF
few	TRBV29-1	TRBJ2-7	CSVGETGLEQYF
.	TRBV2	TRBJ1-2	CASSAGREDGYTF
.	TRBV29-1	TRBJ1-1	CSVALYEAFF
.	TRBV7-9	TRBJ1-1	CATGTDMNTEAFF
.	TRBV6-1	TRBJ1-1	CASSESRDRGRSNTEAFF
.	TRBV19	TRBJ1-1	CASSISTDTEAFF